What follows are 9 T cell receptor beta chains derived from one specimen sequenced in a study of blood T cell repertoires in COVID-19 (dated by TCRdb to the early 2020s). Receptor amplification or capture employed the immunoSEQ multiplex PCR assay. TCRdb stores this immuneACCESS table with in-frame sequences only. Part of the clones is absent; in the studies checked, under half of the shortfall reflects unresolved V genes, and no reason is known for the rest. Here the sample has 150,000 to 200,000 clones; over 80% occur a single time. More than 7.5% of the sample comes from the top ten. Source material: peripheral blood. Every receptor here comes from an older woman with acute or convalescent COVID-19.

This sequence joins TRBV5-5 and TRBJ1-1, with D unresolved. The germline CDR1 and CDR2 sequences are SGHKS and YYEKEE (reference sequence). V shed 4 bases and J shed 0 bases, with 10 bases lying between them. The CDR3 covers 14 residues. The CDR3 DNA is TGTGCCAGCAGCCTACTCTCAATGAACACTGAAGCTTTCTTT. Encoded protein: CASSLLSMNTEAFF.

The genes are TRBV28 and TRBJ1-1; possibly TRBD1 for D (6 bases). CDR1 is MDHEN and CDR2 is SYDVKM in the germline V gene. The CDR3 is 11 amino acids. V was pared by 4 bases and J by 8 bases, with 8 bases between. The CDR3 DNA sequence: TGTGCCAGCAGTTACGACAGGGAAGCTTTCTTT. It encodes CASSYDREAFF.

This chain uses TRBV3-1 (or the pseudogene TRBV3-2) with TRBJ2-7; 8 bases align to TRBD2. The CDR3 is made up of 14 amino acids. Trimming at V came to 3 bases and at J to 6 bases, leaving 7 bases not matched to a gene. The germline gives CDR1 LGHDT, CDR2 YNNKEL (reference sequence). The CDR3 DNA follows: TGTGCCAGCAGCCACCCGCGGGGGGTCTGCGAGCAGTACTTC. The encoded protein is CASSHPRGVCEQYF.

CDR3 sequence (DNA): TGCGCCAGCAGCGTTAGAAAGTTCACAGATACGCAGTATTTT. Its translation: CASSVRKFTDTQYF. The rearrangement uses TRBV10-1 and TRBJ2-3, with D unresolved. The CDR3 spans 14 residues. Trimming removed 6 bases at V and 2 bases at J, with 12 bases between. Per the germline V gene, CDR1 is WNHNN and CDR2 is SYGVQD (reference sequence).

The genes are TRBV4-3 and TRBJ2-2; 8 bases agree with TRBD2. The V gene's germline CDR1 is LGHNA and CDR2 YSLEER. The CDR3 loop spans 14 amino acids. Trimming removed 5 bases from V and 10 bases from J; junction bases left unmatched: 9. The CDR3 here is CASSGERGPPELFF. The CDR3 nucleotides read TGCGCCAGCAGCGGCGAGCGGGGGCCTCCGGAGCTGTTTTTT.

This sequence joins TRBV10-2 and TRBJ2-5; D may be TRBD2 (6 bases). The V end was cut by 0 bases, the J end by 5 bases, with 13 bases between. Germline loops: CDR1 WSHSY, CDR2 SAAADI. The CDR3 loop spans 15 amino acids. CDR3 sequence: CASSESGEVEETQYF. The CDR3 DNA reads TGCGCCAGCAGTGAGTCGGGGGAGGTTGAGGAGACCCAGTACTTC.

The genes are TRBV27 and TRBJ1-5, with D perhaps matching TRBD1 (5 bases). Trimming stripped 5 bases from V and 7 bases from J, with 18 bases between. This CDR3 has 15 amino acids. Germline V lookup: CDR1 MNHEY, CDR2 SMNVEV (reference sequence). This CDR3 is CASSPHDGQLQPQHF. DNA of the CDR3: TGTGCCAGCAGTCCCCATGACGGACAACTCCAGCCCCAGCATTTT.

The chain has TRBV19 and TRBJ2-3; D possibly corresponds to TRBD2 (6 bases). CDR1 is LNHDA, CDR2 SQIVND, per germline (reference sequence). This CDR3 is built from 17 residues. Between the trimmed V and J ends, which lost 4 bases and 8 bases, there was a span of 25 bases. The CDR3 DNA reads TGTGCCAGTAGTACTAGCCCCCGGGACTGGTCTACAAGTACGCAGTATTTT. Translated: CASSTSPRDWSTSTQYF.

This chain joins TRBV24-1 and TRBJ2-3; TRBD2 agrees at 10 bases. Germline CDR1 reads KGHDR; CDR2 reads SFDVKD. V shed 0 bases, J shed 5 bases, and the junction held 7 bases outside the gene matches. The CDR3 contains 17 residues. This chain's CDR3 is CATSDLFGTSEIDTQYF. CDR3 nucleotide sequence: TGTGCCACCAGTGATTTGTTCGGGACTAGCGAGATAGATACGCAGTATTTT.